The source of this T cell receptor (beta chain) is a study of neurological immune-mediated disorders. Findings and caveats of the study: The greatest TCR clonal expansion occurred in HTLV-1-associated myelopathy and the least in multiple sclerosis, which fell below healthy controls.

As for time point: longitudinal time-point 3. 5'RACE with 10-nucleotide random UMIs produced the cDNA. MiXCR, run by TCRdb on the 5' RACE reads, gives a single entry per CDR3 protein. The table includes about 81,000 distinct CDR3 sequences, 4.3% detected once. This clonotype occurred many times. Antigen: not known. The V segment lost 0 bases and the J segment 6 bases; nucleotides outside the gene matches: 8. This CDR3 is built from 15 residues. The germline gives CDR1 LGHDT, CDR2 YNNKEL (reference sequence). The receptor was isolated from a woman aged 55-69 years with multiple sclerosis. The chain combines TRBV3-1 with TRBJ2-7; 7 nucleotides align to TRBD2. Sequenced: PBMCs. The CDR3 DNA reads TGTGCCAGCAGCCAAGACAGCGGGGCCCCACGCGAGCAGTACTTC. Translated, it gives CASSQDSGAPREQYF.